This record covers a single TCR beta chain. The data are from a study of human T cells and chemical hapten exposure. V lost 1 base to trimming and J lost 7 bases; unmatched junction nucleotides: 3. CDR3 size: 15 residues. The germline V gene encodes CDR1 SEHNR and CDR2 FQNEAQ (reference sequence). One entry per CDR3 protein, called by TCRdb with MiXCR from the RACE reads. The sample includes about 70,000 distinct CDR3 sequences, around 8.8% of them seen just once. Time point of the sample: patch test 2, 6 weeks after DPC sensitization. Treatment denoted: therapeutic diphenylcyclopropenone sensitization with weekly scalp DPC. Total RNA came from unfractionated whole blood.

The source of this sequence is a woman aged 50 to 60 with alopecia areata. Some clones in this sample may be carry-over from other donors' samples. The sequencing used whole blood, collected in connection with sensitization to the hapten diphenylcyclopropenone (DPC). The J gene is TRBJ1-4, the V gene TRBV7-9; 10 positions match TRBD1. The CDR3 DNA reads as TGTGCCAGCAGCTTAGGGACAGGGGGAAGTGAAAAACTGTTTTTT. Residues: CASSLGTGGSEKLFF.